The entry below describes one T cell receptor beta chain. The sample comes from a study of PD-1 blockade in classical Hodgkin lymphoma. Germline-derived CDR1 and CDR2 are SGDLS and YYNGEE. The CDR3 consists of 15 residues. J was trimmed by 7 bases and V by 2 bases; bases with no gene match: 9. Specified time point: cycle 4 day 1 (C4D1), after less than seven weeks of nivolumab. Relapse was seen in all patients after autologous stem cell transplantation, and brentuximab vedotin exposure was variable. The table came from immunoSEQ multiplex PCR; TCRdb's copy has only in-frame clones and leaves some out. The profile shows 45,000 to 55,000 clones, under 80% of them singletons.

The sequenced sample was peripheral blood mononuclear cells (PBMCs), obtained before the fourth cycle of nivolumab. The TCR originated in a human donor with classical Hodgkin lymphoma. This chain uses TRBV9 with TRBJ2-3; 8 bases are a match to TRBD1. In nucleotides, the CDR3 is TGTGCCAGCAGCGTTCCTTTCAGGGGGCGAAATACGCAGTATTTT. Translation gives CASSVPFRGRNTQYF.